The next 21 T cell receptor beta chains were all read from a single sample in a study of T cells in Graves' hyperthyroidism and ophthalmopathy. RNA transcripts provided the source from which TCR beta CDR3 regions were amplified. Researchers ran a first-round RT-PCR on the TCR CDR3 using the HTBI primer set. TCRdb re-called the multiplex PCR reads through MiXCR, storing one row per CDR3 protein. The sample includes roughly 710,000 distinct CDR3 sequences, over 35% seen only once; the top ten take less than 40%. Material: blood. Receptors were obtained from a woman between 40 and 50 years old with Graves' hyperthyroidism.

This clonotype was counted many times. The rearrangement links TRBV29-1 to TRBJ1-5; 7 bases fit TRBD1. After removal of 7 bases from V and 11 bases from J, the junction contained 8 bases not matched to a gene. This CDR3 comprises 11 residues. CDR1 is SQVTM and CDR2 is ANQGSEA in the germline V gene. This CDR3 reads CSGTTGVSQHF. CDR3 bases: TGCAGCGGAACCACAGGGGTGTCCCAGCATTTT.

The chain recombines TRBV10-3 with TRBJ1-2; 9 nucleotides agree with TRBD1. Germline trimming cut 6 bases from V and 2 bases from J; bases unmatched to any gene: 4. This CDR3 region has 14 residues. Germline V gene sequence: CDR1 ENHRY, CDR2 SYGVKD. The CDR3 nucleotides read TGTGCCATCAGCGGGGGACAGGGCAACTATGGCTACACCTTC. Protein: CAISGGQGNYGYTF.

This clonotype was counted a single time. The chain carries TRBV20-1 and TRBJ1-6, with unresolved D. The CDR3 covers 13 residues. CDR1 and CDR2 from the germline V gene are DFQATT and SNEGSKA (reference sequence). Trimming took off 8 bases at V and 1 base at J, with 9 bases between the two ends. The CDR3 coding sequence is TGCAGTCCCCCGGAATCCTATAATTCACCCCTCCACTTT. The encoded protein is CSPPESYNSPLHF.

The chain has TRBV29-1 and TRBJ2-3, with D perhaps matching TRBD2 (5 bases). CDR1 and CDR2 (germline): SQVTM, ANQGSEA. The V gene lost 3 bases and the J gene lost 0 bases, with 13 bases spanning the gap. The CDR3 has 15 residues. CDR3 coding DNA: TGCAGCGTTGACGACGGGGTGAAGAGCACAGATACGCAGTATTTT. It specifies CSVDDGVKSTDTQYF.

V and J are TRBV20-1 and TRBJ1-1; the D is unclear. V lost 8 bases and J lost 1, with 11 bases in between. Germline V gives CDR1 DFQATT, CDR2 SNEGSKA (reference sequence). This CDR3 is built from 12 residues. The CDR3 sequence is CSTPRTNTEAFF. The CDR3 DNA sequence: TGCAGTACCCCCCGTACGAACACTGAAGCTTTCTTT.

In its sample, this clonotype was seen many times. The genes are TRBV2 and TRBJ2-7; D is uncertain. This CDR3 region has 14 residues. Germline values: CDR1 SNHLY, CDR2 FYNNEI. V was trimmed by 5 bases and J by 2 bases, leaving 13 bases between them. The CDR3 DNA reads TGTGCCAGCAGTCGGGTAGCCCTTACCTACGAGCAGTACTTC. It yields the protein CASSRVALTYEQYF.

This clonotype was counted a single time. The chain employs TRBV12-3 or TRBV12-4 and TRBJ1-2; D gene ambiguous. Trimming cost V 5 bases and J 8 bases, with 15 bases left between them. This CDR3 is 13 amino acids long. CDR3 sequence (DNA): TGTGCCAGCAGTAGTTTGACCGGGAACGGCTACACCTTC. It codes for CASSSLTGNGYTF.

This clonotype was counted at least ten times. The J gene is TRBJ1-3, the V gene TRBV15, with 11 bases identical to TRBD1. The V segment lost 0 bases and the J segment 4 bases; nucleotides outside the gene matches: 8. This CDR3 is built from 18 residues. Per the germline V gene, CDR1 is LNHNV and CDR2 is YYDKDF (reference sequence). CDR3 residues: CATSRDVGQGVSGNTIYF. The CDR3 coding sequence is TGTGCCACCAGCAGAGATGTGGGACAGGGGGTCTCCGGAAACACCATATATTTT.

This clonotype appeared many times. This chain joins TRBV19 and TRBJ1-5; unclear D gene. Per the germline V gene, CDR1 is LNHDA and CDR2 is SQIVND (reference sequence). Trimming removed 1 base at V and 6 bases at J, with 7 bases between. The CDR3 is 13 amino acids. CDR3 DNA: TGTGCCAGTAGTATAGGCAACTTTCAGCCCCAGCATTTT. Its translation: CASSIGNFQPQHF.

This chain connects TRBV20-1 to TRBJ2-7; the D is unclear. Trimming took 4 bases from V and 2 from J, leaving 12 bases between them. The CDR3 contains 13 residues. The germline V gene has CDR1 DFQATT and CDR2 SNEGSKA (reference sequence). Here the CDR3 reads CSANSGRAYEQYF. CDR3 nucleotides: TGCAGTGCTAACTCAGGACGGGCCTACGAGCAGTACTTC.

The sample holds many counts of this clonotype. The gene calls are TRBV7-2 and TRBJ1-3; no clear D. Per germline, CDR1 SGHTA and CDR2 FQGNSA. The V gene lost 3 bases and the J gene lost 2 bases, with 8 bases spanning the gap. This CDR3 spans 14 amino acids. Written as DNA, the CDR3 is TGTGCCAGCAGCTTCACTAGTCCTGGAAACACCATATATTTT. It encodes CASSFTSPGNTIYF.

The sample holds many counts of this clonotype. The chain couples TRBV7-6 to TRBJ2-7; 16 bases are shared with TRBD2. V lost 5 bases and J lost 4; bases outside the gene matches: 8. This CDR3 has 17 residues. Germline CDR1 and CDR2: SGHVS and FNYEAQ. Here the CDR3 reads CASSGPGTSGGAYEQYF. In DNA, the CDR3 is TGTGCCAGCAGCGGACCCGGGACTAGCGGGGGGGCGTACGAGCAGTACTTC.

This clonotype was seen a few times. This sequence joins TRBV7-9 and TRBJ2-7; 12 nucleotides match TRBD1. This CDR3 is 18 amino acids long. J gave up 4 bases and V 5 bases, and 15 bases lay outside the gene matches. Germline CDR1 is SEHNR and CDR2 is FQNEAQ (reference sequence). This chain's CDR3 is CASSHRDRGLNPGYEQYF. CDR3 bases: TGTGCCAGCAGCCACCGGGACAGGGGGCTCAATCCCGGATACGAGCAGTACTTC.

This clonotype was counted between two and nine times. The V gene is TRBV4-3, the J gene TRBJ2-7; no firm D call. The V gene's germline CDR1 is LGHNA and CDR2 YSLEER. This CDR3 contains 15 residues. Trimming left V 1 base short and J 0 bases short, with 10 bases between. Here the CDR3 reads CASSQGPHVSYEQYF. DNA of the CDR3: TGCGCCAGCAGCCAAGGTCCCCACGTCTCCTACGAGCAGTACTTC.

At least ten counts were recorded for this clonotype. This chain links TRBV5-8 with TRBJ2-7; 7 nucleotides align to TRBD1. Germline-derived CDR1 and CDR2 are SGHTS and YDEGEE. CDR3 length: 16 residues. The V gene end was trimmed by 5 bases and the J gene end by 0 bases; junction bases not matched to a gene: 11. The CDR3 DNA reads TGTGCCAGCAGTTTGATGGACAGGTTCAGCTCCTACGAGCAGTACTTC. Its translation: CASSLMDRFSSYEQYF.

The rearrangement links TRBV13 to TRBJ1-4, with D unclear. From germline, CDR1 is PRHDT and CDR2 FYEKMQ (reference sequence). V was trimmed by 6 bases and J by 0 bases, leaving 17 bases between them. The CDR3 extends over 17 amino acids. Here the CDR3 reads CASSLKVSLSTNEKLFF. CDR3 sequence (DNA): TGTGCCAGCAGTTTAAAAGTCAGCTTATCAACTAATGAAAAACTGTTTTTT.

This clonotype showed up many times. This chain connects TRBV9 to TRBJ2-5; TRBD2 matches at 9 bases. Germline-derived CDR1 and CDR2 are SGDLS and YYNGEE. Trimming cost V 4 bases and J 5 bases; bases outside gene matches: 15. This CDR3 contains 17 residues. Here the CDR3 reads CASSTSSGGTFYETQYF. The CDR3, as DNA: TGTGCCAGCAGCACCAGCAGCGGGGGGACGTTTTACGAGACCCAGTACTTC.

This clonotype was seen many times. The chain uses TRBV19 and TRBJ2-7, with 11 bases that match TRBD1. CDR3 size: 15 residues. V trimming: 3 bases; J trimming: 5 bases; junction bases outside the gene matches: 6. Per germline, CDR1 LNHDA and CDR2 SQIVND (reference sequence). CDR3 protein: CASSIGTGGINEQYF. CDR3 nucleotides: TGTGCCAGTAGTATTGGGACAGGGGGAATCAACGAGCAGTACTTC.

The chain has TRBV20-1 and TRBJ1-1, with 7 nucleotides matching TRBD1. V shed 4 bases and J 6 bases; nucleotides not matched to a gene: 14. This CDR3 comprises 15 residues. Per the germline V gene, CDR1 is DFQATT and CDR2 is SNEGSKA (reference sequence). CDR3 loop: CSAIYRGAGYAEAFF. CDR3 bases: TGCAGTGCTATTTACAGGGGTGCAGGTTACGCTGAAGCTTTCTTT.

This clonotype was observed at least ten times. Possible read error: a much larger clone is one base away. J is TRBJ1-2 and V is TRBV29-1, with a weak D call TRBD1 (6 bases). V lost 5 bases to trimming and J lost 6 bases, with 7 bases between them. The V gene's germline CDR1 is SQVTM and CDR2 ANQGSEA. The CDR3 totals 10 residues. The CDR3 DNA reads as TGCAGCGTTTACAGGGATGGCTACACCTTC. Residues: CSVYRDGYTF.

The chain joins TRBV9 to TRBJ1-6; TRBD1 is a possible D gene (5 bases). Trimming removed 6 bases from V and 9 bases from J, with 10 bases in between. CDR3 length: 12 amino acids. CDR1 and CDR2 (germline): SGDLS, YYNGEE. The CDR3 DNA reads as TGTGCCAGCACCGCGGGGGGTTCACCCCTCCACTTT. Its translation is CASTAGGSPLHF.